A single TCR beta chain is shown here with its context. The entry originates in a study of blood T cell repertoires in COVID-19. Study as a whole: Whether acute or convalescent, the COVID-19 samples came from the United States, Italy and Spain. In each case, the material was cDNA or gDNA derived from T cells, B-cell-depleted T cells, or PBMCs.

The CDR3 has 12 amino acids. Per the germline V gene, CDR1 is SEHNR and CDR2 is FQNEAQ (reference sequence). The V gene end was trimmed by 6 bases and the J gene end by 8 bases; junction bases not matched to a gene: 4. The data were produced by immunoSEQ multiplex PCR, yet TCRdb's version contains in-frame clones alone and is incomplete. The sample shows some 150,000 clones, 87% of them seen only once. The chain combines TRBV7-9 with TRBJ2-1; 7 nucleotides match TRBD1. The TCR was taken from a man aged 50 to 60 with active COVID-19. Sequencing was done on a sample of peripheral blood. Here the CDR3 DNA reads TGTGCCAGCAGGACAGGGATTCATGAGCAGTTCTTC. This translates into CASRTGIHEQFF.